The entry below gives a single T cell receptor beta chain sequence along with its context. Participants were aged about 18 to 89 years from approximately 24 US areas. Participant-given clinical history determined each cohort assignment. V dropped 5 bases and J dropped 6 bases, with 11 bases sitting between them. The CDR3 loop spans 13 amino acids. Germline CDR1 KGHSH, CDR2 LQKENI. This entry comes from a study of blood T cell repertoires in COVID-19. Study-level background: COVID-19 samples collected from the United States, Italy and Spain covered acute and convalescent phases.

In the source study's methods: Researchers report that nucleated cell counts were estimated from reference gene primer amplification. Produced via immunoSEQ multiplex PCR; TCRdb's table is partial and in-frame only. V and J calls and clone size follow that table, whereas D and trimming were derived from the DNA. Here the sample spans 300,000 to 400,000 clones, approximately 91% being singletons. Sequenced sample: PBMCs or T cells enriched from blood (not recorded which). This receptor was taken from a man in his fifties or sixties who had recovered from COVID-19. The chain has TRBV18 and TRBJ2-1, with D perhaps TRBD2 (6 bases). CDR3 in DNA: TGTGCCAGCTCAAAGACTAGGGCCAATGAGCAGTTCTTC. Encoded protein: CASSKTRANEQFF.